Presented here are 13 T cell receptor beta chains from one specimen sequenced in a study of shared clonotypes between healthy human individuals. Profiling relied on immunoSEQ multiplex PCR, and the TCRdb table lists in-frame clones only, not all of them. The sample records under 650,000 clones, almost 97% being singletons. The specimen was naive CD4+ T cells sorted from blood. Documented subset: CD45RA+ positively selected. Receptor source: a woman in her 30s in good health.

This clone was recorded once. This chain connects TRBV11-2 to TRBJ1-2; maybe TRBD1 (6 bases). The CDR3 covers 17 residues. The germline V gene encodes CDR1 SGHAT and CDR2 FQNNGV. The V gene lost 6 bases and the J gene lost 0 bases, with 20 bases spanning the gap. As DNA, the CDR3 is TGTGCCAGCAGACGAATAACCCGGGACACAGCTAACTATGGCTACACCTTC. Residues: CASRRITRDTANYGYTF.

The genes are TRBV11-2 and TRBJ2-4; TRBD2 matches at 10 bases. The CDR3 covers 17 residues. V dropped 1 base and J dropped 0; count of bases not matched to a gene: 3. Germline-derived CDR1 and CDR2 are SGHAT and FQNNGV. CDR3 bases: TGTGCCAGCAGCTTAGGGGGACTAGCGCTAGCCAAAAACATTCAGTACTTC. Translation gives CASSLGGLALAKNIQYF. Full variable domain (rest looked up from reference TRBV11-2 and TRBJ2-4): EAGVAQSPRYKIIEKRQSVAFWCNPISGHATLYWYQQILGQGPKLLIQFQNNGVVDDSQLPKDRFSAERLKGVDSTLKIQPAKLEDSAVYLCASSLGGLALAKNIQYFGAGTRLSVL.

V gene TRBV25-1 combines with J gene TRBJ1-6; possibly TRBD1 for D (5 bases). Trimming shortened V by 3 bases and J by 6 bases, and 12 bases separated the two germline ends. Germline CDR1 MGHDK, CDR2 SYGVNS. The CDR3 is 15 residues long. The CDR3, as DNA: TGTGCCAGCAGTGATGTCGACAGCTTTAATTCACCCCTCCACTTT. This gives the protein CASSDVDSFNSPLHF.

This chain connects TRBV5-4 to TRBJ1-5; D gene uncertain. V lost 1 base to trimming and J lost 1 base, with 6 bases between them. Germline values: CDR1 SGHNT, CDR2 YYREEE (reference sequence). The CDR3 contains 14 residues. The DNA of the CDR3 is TGTGCCAGCAGCTTGTGGGCGAGCAATCAGCCCCAGCATTTT. This encodes CASSLWASNQPQHF.

CDR3 in DNA: TGTGCCAGCAGTCCTCGCGGGCGGGTCGTAACCGGGGAGCTGTTTTTT. Its protein product is CASSPRGRVVTGELFF. This sequence joins TRBV27 and TRBJ2-2, with a possible D match to TRBD2 (5 bases). The V end was cut by 5 bases, the J end by 5 bases, with 18 bases between. Germline loops: CDR1 MNHEY, CDR2 SMNVEV (reference sequence). This CDR3 has 16 residues.

The J gene is TRBJ2-1, the V gene TRBV4-1; D might be TRBD1 or TRBD2, each matching 6 bases. The V and J ends lost 6 bases and 2 bases respectively, with 20 bases between them. Germline lookup yields CDR1 MGHRA and CDR2 YSYEKL. The CDR3 has 17 amino acids. CDR3 coding DNA: TGCGCCAGCAGGGCCCCCGGGGGCGTACGACCCTACAATGAGCAGTTCTTC. Translating gives CASRAPGGVRPYNEQFF.

This clone appeared a single time. The chain has TRBV5-1 and TRBJ2-2; 9 bases match TRBD2. The germline V gene encodes CDR1 SGHRS and CDR2 YFSETQ. The CDR3 totals 16 residues. The junction had 7 bases not matched to a gene; V was cut back by 0 bases and J by 7 bases. CDR3: CASSLVAGGPSGELFF. The CDR3 region has the DNA TGCGCCAGCAGCTTGGTCGCGGGAGGGCCGAGCGGGGAGCTGTTTTTT.

The chain carries TRBV19 and TRBJ2-5, with 10 bases fitting TRBD1. Germline V gives CDR1 LNHDA, CDR2 SQIVND (reference sequence). CDR3 size: 14 residues. Unmatched junction bases numbered 0, after V lost 3 bases and J lost 2 bases. The CDR3 DNA sequence: TGTGCCAGTAGTATGGGACAGGGGCAAGAGACCCAGTACTTC. It encodes CASSMGQGQETQYF.

The chain carries TRBV2 and TRBJ2-7; D possibly corresponds to TRBD1 (7 bases). Germline values: CDR1 SNHLY, CDR2 FYNNEI. The V end lost 3 bases, the J end lost 1 base, and 10 bases lay between the germline ends. CDR3 length equals 14 residues. The CDR3 region has the DNA TGTGCCAGCAGTGATGCGGGACAGTCCTACGAGCAGTACTTC. The encoded protein is CASSDAGQSYEQYF.

This chain uses TRBV30 with TRBJ2-3; D is possibly TRBD1 (5 bases). Germline values: CDR1 GTSNPN, CDR2 SVGIG (reference sequence). Trimming took 3 bases from V and 6 from J, leaving 16 bases between them. This CDR3 spans 14 amino acids. The CDR3 bases are TGTGCCTGGAGCCCAGGGTGGGGTGGGGATACGCAGTATTTT. Amino acids: CAWSPGWGGDTQYF.

The gene calls are TRBV5-1 and TRBJ1-2, with TRBD1 as a possible D gene (5 bases). The V end lost 5 bases, the J end lost 7 bases, and 21 bases lay between the germline ends. The CDR3 extends over 15 amino acids. Looked up from germline, CDR1 is SGHRS and CDR2 is YFSETQ. The CDR3 protein is CASRVGASETGGYTF. The CDR3 nucleotides are TGCGCCAGCAGAGTCGGGGCGAGCGAGACGGGTGGCTACACCTTC.

The V and J genes are TRBV19 and TRBJ2-1, with 8 bases fitting TRBD2. CDR3 length: 17 amino acids. The trim removed 1 base at V and 5 bases at J, leaving 10 bases unmatched. Germline assignment: CDR1 LNHDA and CDR2 SQIVND (reference sequence). CDR3 nucleotides: TGTGCCAGTAGTATAGCAGCGGGAGATACCCCCCACAATGAGCAGTTCTTC. Protein product: CASSIAAGDTPHNEQFF.

The rearrangement links TRBV18 to TRBJ2-2, with no clear D. V was cut by 2 bases and J by 4 bases, with 5 bases left in between. The CDR3 spans 13 residues. Germline values: CDR1 KGHSH, CDR2 LQKENI. The DNA of the CDR3 is TGTGCCAGCTCACCATGGGGCACCGGGGAGCTGTTTTTT. Protein: CASSPWGTGELFF.